These 5 T cell receptor beta chains were sequenced from one sample in a study of Ad26.COV2.S vaccination and SARS-CoV-2 variants. Sample treatment: some 20 received Ad26.COV2.S at low or high dose, single or two shots; about 5 received placebo; per-sample allocation not given. Material that was analyzed had been drawn on day 63 after the first vaccine or placebo injection. Method: immunoSEQ multiplex PCR; TCRdb's copy keeps in-frame clones and lacks some. The sample yields roughly 330,000 clones, roughly 88% seen once. Sequencing was performed on peripheral blood, taken in a trial of Ad26.COV2.S vaccine versus placebo. Source of these receptors: a person between 18 and 60 years old who received the Ad26.COV2.S COVID-19 vaccine or a placebo.

The rearrangement uses TRBV28 and TRBJ2-3, with D unclear. Trimming left V 1 base short and J 4 bases short, with 9 bases between. This CDR3 is built from 14 residues. Per the germline V gene, CDR1 is MDHEN and CDR2 is SYDVKM. This chain's CDR3 is CASSLSRGADTQYF. CDR3 bases: TGTGCCAGCAGTTTATCTCGAGGCGCAGATACGCAGTATTTT. The variable domain in full, with the rest retrieved from reference TRBV28 and TRBJ2-3, is DVKVTQSSRYLVKRTGEKVFLECVQDMDHENMFWYRQDPGLGLRLIYFSYDVKMKEKGDIPEGYSVSREKKERFSLILESASTNQTSMYLCASSLSRGADTQYFGPGTRLTVL.

The J gene is TRBJ2-3, the V gene TRBV7-2, with TRBD1 matching over 8 bases. Germline-derived CDR1 and CDR2 are SGHTA and FQGNSA. CDR3 length: 16 residues. The V segment lost 3 bases and the J segment 2 bases; nucleotides outside the gene matches: 7. This CDR3 reads CASSFRDRTFTDTQYF. Here the CDR3 DNA reads TGTGCCAGCAGCTTCCGGGACAGGACGTTCACAGATACGCAGTATTTT.

The chain employs TRBV5-4 and TRBJ2-5; 7 bases agree with TRBD1. This CDR3 region has 14 residues. The J segment lost 1 base and the V segment lost 6 bases, leaving 6 bases of the junction unmatched. The germline V gene encodes CDR1 SGHNT and CDR2 YYREEE (reference sequence). Written as DNA, the CDR3 is TGTGCCAGCAAGCGAACAGGGGTCCAAGAGACCCAGTACTTC. The encoded protein is CASKRTGVQETQYF.

The rearrangement uses TRBV19 and TRBJ2-4; no clear D gene. CDR1 LNHDA and CDR2 SQIVND come from the germline V gene (reference sequence). This CDR3 has 12 amino acids. V lost 8 bases, J lost 6 bases, and 11 bases lay in between. Written as DNA, the CDR3 is TGTGCCAGTGGTTTTAAAAGAAACATTCAGTACTTC. It translates to CASGFKRNIQYF.

This chain links TRBV4-2 with TRBJ2-1, with TRBD1 matching 8 bases. The J segment lost 0 bases and the V segment lost 3 bases, leaving 4 bases of the junction unmatched. This CDR3 has 16 amino acids. In germline, CDR1 is LGHNA, CDR2 YNFKEQ. CDR3 region: CASSQYTGGSYNEQFF. CDR3 nucleotides: TGTGCCAGCAGCCAGTATACAGGGGGCTCCTACAATGAGCAGTTCTTC.